This T cell receptor beta chain was sequenced in a study of radiation and T cells in renal cell carcinoma. Study observations and caveats: Dominant CDR3 motifs were more common in irradiated tumors than controls.

This CDR3 region has 15 residues. The germline V and J ends were trimmed by 0 bases and 1 base, with 8 bases remaining between them. CDR1 and CDR2 (germline): LGHNA, YSLEER. About this clone itself: Antigen unknown.

Using immunoSEQ multiplex PCR, the repertoire was profiled, and TCRdb retains in-frame clones only, with some absent. Here the sample spans 14,000 or so clones, over 60% being singletons. As for treatment: 15 Gy SBRT to primary tumor, nephrectomy 4 weeks later. V and J are TRBV4-3 and TRBJ2-3; D uncertain. The sequence was obtained from a woman aged 70-85 years with renal cell carcinoma. The sample in question was tumor tissue, obtained from a patient whose treatment included radiotherapy and nephrectomy. The CDR3 is CASSQDTKRTDTQYF. As DNA, the CDR3 is TGCGCCAGCAGCCAAGATACAAAGCGCACAGATACGCAGTATTTT.